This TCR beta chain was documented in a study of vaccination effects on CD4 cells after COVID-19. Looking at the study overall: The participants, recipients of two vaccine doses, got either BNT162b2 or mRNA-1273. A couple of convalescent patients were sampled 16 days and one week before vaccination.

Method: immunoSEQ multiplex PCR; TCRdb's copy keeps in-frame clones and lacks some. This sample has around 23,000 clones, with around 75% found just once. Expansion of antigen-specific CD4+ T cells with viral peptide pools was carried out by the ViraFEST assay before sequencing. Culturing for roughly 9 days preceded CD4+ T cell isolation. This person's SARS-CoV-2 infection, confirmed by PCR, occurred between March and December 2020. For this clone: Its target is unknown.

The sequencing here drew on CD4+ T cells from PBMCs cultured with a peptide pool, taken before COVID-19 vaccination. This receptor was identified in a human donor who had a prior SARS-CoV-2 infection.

For the CDR3, the DNA is TGTGCCACCAGCAGAGATCGGGGGGCCTACGAGCAGTACTTC. This codes for CATSRDRGAYEQYF. J is TRBJ2-7 and V is TRBV15, with 7 bases identical to TRBD2. Germline V CDR1 and CDR2: LNHNV, YYDKDF (reference sequence). The CDR3 is made up of 14 amino acids. J lost 2 bases, V lost 0 bases, and 1 base had no gene match.